This T cell receptor beta chain originates from a study of cytomegalovirus exposure and HLA in healthy donors. Study overall: A data release that came early held around 85 million unique TCRs from HLA-typed donors. The study, taken as a whole, reports: 87-base-pair reads could not separate some V segments, including TRBV6-2 and TRBV6-3.

It was with 60 Vbeta and 13 Jbeta primers that the PCR ran. Study processing details: In a later analysis, of around 80 million unique beta chains, about 11 million appeared in at least two donors. The assay was immunoSEQ multiplex PCR, and TCRdb's table has in-frame clones only and misses some. V and J calls and clone size come straight from that table; D and trimming were deduced from the DNA. The sample records more than 150,000 clones, roughly 87% being singletons. In the case of this clone: What it binds is not known.

V lost 0 bases to trimming and J lost 7 bases; unmatched junction nucleotides: 5. In germline, CDR1 is MNHEY, CDR2 SVGAGI. The CDR3 spans 16 residues. This receptor was identified in a man aged 40-49 years in good health and CMV-seronegative. What was sequenced was PBMCs. The rearrangement joins TRBV6-5 to TRBJ2-3; 12 bases are a match to TRBD2. The CDR3 DNA is TGTGCCAGCAGTTACTCAGCTAGCGGGGGGGCACATACGCAGTATTTT. Its protein product is CASSYSASGGAHTQYF.